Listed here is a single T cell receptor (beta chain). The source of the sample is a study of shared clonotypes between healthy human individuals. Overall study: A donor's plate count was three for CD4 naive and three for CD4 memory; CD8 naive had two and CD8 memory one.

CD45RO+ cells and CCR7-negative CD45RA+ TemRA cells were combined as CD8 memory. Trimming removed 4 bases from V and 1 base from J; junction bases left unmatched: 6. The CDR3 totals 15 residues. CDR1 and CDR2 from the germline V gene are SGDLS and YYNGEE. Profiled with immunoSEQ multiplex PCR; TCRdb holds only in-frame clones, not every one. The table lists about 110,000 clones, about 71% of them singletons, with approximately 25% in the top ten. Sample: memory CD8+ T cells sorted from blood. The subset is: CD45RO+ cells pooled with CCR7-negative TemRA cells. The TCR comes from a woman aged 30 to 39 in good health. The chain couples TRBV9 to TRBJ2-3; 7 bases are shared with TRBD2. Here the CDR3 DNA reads TGTGCCAGCAGCCCCCCAGGGAGGGGCACAGATACGCAGTATTTT. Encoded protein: CASSPPGRGTDTQYF.